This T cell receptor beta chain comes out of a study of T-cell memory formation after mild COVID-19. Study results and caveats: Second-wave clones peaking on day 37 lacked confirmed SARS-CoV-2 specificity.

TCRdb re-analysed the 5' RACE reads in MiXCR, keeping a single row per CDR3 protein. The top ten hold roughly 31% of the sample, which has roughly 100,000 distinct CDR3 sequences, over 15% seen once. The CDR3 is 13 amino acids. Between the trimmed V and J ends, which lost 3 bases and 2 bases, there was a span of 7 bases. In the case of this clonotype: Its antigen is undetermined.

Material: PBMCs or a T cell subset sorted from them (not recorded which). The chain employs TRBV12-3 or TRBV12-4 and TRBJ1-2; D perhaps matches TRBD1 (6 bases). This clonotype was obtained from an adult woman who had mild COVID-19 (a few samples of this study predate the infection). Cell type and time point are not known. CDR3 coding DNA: TGTGCCAGCAGTTTTACAGGGAACTATGGCTACACCTTC. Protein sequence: CASSFTGNYGYTF.